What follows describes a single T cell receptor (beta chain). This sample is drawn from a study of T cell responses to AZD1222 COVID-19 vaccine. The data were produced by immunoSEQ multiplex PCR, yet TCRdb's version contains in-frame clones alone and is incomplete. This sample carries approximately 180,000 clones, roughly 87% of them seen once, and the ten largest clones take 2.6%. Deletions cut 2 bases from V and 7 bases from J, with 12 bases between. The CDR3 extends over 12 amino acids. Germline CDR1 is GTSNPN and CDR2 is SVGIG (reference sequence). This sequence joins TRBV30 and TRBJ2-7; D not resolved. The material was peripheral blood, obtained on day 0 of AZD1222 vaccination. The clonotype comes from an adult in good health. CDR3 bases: TGTGCCTGGAGTATCCCACCTCAAGAGCAGTACTTC. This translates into CAWSIPPQEQYF.